The source of this T cell receptor (beta chain) is a study of blood T cell repertoires in COVID-19. Generated by immunoSEQ multiplex PCR, the TCRdb table keeps only in-frame clones and is missing some. The sample lists about 270,000 clones, around 89% seen once, with roughly 4.3% in the top ten. Germline V lookup: CDR1 SEHNR, CDR2 FQNEAQ (reference sequence). This CDR3 has 16 amino acids. Unmatched junction bases numbered 5, after V lost 5 bases and J lost 5 bases. Clinical history reported by participants formed the basis on which cohorts were assigned. V gene TRBV7-9 combines with J gene TRBJ2-2; 13 bases map to TRBD2. The specimen sequenced was PBMCs or T cells enriched from blood (not recorded which). The TCR originated in a woman aged 30 to 39 with acute COVID-19. The CDR3, as DNA: TGTGCCAGCAGCCCTACTAGCGGGAGGGAAACCGGGGAGCTGTTTTTT. Its translation is CASSPTSGRETGELFF.